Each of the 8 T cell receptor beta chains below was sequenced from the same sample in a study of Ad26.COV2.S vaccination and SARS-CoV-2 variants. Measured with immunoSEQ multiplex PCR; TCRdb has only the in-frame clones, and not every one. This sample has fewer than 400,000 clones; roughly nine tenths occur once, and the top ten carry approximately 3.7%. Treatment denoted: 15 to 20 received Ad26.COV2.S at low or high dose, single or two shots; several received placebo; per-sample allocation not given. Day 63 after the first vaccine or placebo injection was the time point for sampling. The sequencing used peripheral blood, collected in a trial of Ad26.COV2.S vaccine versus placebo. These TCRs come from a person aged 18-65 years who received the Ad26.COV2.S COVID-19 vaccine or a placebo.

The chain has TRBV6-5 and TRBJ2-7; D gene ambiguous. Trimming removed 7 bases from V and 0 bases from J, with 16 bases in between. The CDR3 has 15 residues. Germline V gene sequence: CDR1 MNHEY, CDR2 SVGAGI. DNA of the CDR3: TGTGCCAGCACCTTTTTCAGGCCGGACTCCTACGAGCAGTACTTC. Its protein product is CASTFFRPDSYEQYF.

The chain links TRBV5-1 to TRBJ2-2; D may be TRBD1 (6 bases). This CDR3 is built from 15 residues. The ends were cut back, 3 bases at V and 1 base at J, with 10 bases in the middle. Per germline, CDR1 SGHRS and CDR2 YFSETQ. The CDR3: CASSWDKLNTGELFF. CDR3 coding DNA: TGCGCCAGCAGCTGGGACAAACTGAACACCGGGGAGCTGTTTTTT.

The chain's CDR3 is CAISEIFNTEAFF. The CDR3 DNA reads as TGTGCCATCAGTGAGATATTTAACACTGAAGCTTTCTTT. V gene TRBV10-3 combines with J gene TRBJ1-1; D gene ambiguous. Trimming cost V 2 bases and J 2 bases, with 6 bases left between them. The CDR3 is made up of 13 amino acids. Germline V gene lookup returns CDR1 ENHRY and CDR2 SYGVKD.

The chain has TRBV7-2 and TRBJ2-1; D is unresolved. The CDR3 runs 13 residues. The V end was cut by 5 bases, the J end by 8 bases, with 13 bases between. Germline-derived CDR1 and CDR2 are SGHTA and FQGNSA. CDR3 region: CASSLSRGDEQFF. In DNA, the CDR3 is TGTGCCAGCAGCCTCTCCCGTGGGGATGAGCAGTTCTTC. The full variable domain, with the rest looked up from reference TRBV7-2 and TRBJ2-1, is GAGVSQSPSNKVTEKGKDVELRCDPISGHTALYWYRQSLGQGLEFLIYFQGNSAPDKSGLPSDRFSAERTGGSVSTLTIQRTQQEDSAVYLCASSLSRGDEQFFGPGTRLTVL.

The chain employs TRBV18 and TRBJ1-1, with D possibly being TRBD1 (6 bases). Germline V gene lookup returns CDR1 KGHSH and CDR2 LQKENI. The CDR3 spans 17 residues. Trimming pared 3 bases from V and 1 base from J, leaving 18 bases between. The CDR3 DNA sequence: TGTGCCAGCTCACCCTGGGGCGGGGGGCGGCAGAACACTGAAGCTTTCTTT. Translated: CASSPWGGGRQNTEAFF.

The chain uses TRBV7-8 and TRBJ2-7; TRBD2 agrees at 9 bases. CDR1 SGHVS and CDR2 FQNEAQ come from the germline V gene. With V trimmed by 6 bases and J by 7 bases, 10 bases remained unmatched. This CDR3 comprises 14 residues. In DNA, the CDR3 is TGTGCCAGCAGACTAGGCAGCGGGGGGCGAGAGCAGTACTTC. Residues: CASRLGSGGREQYF.

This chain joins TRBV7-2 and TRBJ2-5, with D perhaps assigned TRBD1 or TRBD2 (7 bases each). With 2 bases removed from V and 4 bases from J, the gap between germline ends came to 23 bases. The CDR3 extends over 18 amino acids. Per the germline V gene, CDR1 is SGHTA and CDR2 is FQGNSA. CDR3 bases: TGTGCCAGCAGCTTATGGCATGCGGCAGGGGGGGTAGGAGAGACCCAGTACTTC. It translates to CASSLWHAAGGVGETQYF.

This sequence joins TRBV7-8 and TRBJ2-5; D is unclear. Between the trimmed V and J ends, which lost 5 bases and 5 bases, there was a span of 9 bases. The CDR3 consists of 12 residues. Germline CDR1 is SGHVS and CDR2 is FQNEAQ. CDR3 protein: CASSPRMETQYF. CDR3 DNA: TGTGCCAGCAGCCCCCGAATGGAGACCCAGTACTTC.